These 20 T cell receptor beta chains share one sample of origin, sequenced in a study of CD8 T cells in ankylosing spondylitis. These receptors have no known antigen. TCRdb fed the 5' RACE reads into MiXCR, producing one record per CDR3 protein. The table has approximately 300,000 distinct CDR3 sequences, roughly 8% seen once; the top ten hold less than 15%. Overall study findings and caveats: Characteristic of ankylosing spondylitis blood, it appeared, was a TCR beta motif comprising several highly homologous variants.

Sequences were obtained from blood, either unsorted or a sorted T cell fraction (not recorded which). The receptor set was obtained from a male donor with ankylosing spondylitis.

The chain uses TRBV15 and TRBJ2-3; no definite D call. There are 18 residues in the CDR3. Germline V gene sequence: CDR1 LNHNV, CDR2 YYDKDF (reference sequence). V shed 0 bases and J shed 0 bases, with 16 bases lying between them. CDR3 in amino acids: CATSRDLGWTSSTDTQYF. CDR3 in DNA: TGTGCCACCAGCAGAGATCTAGGGTGGACCTCTAGCACAGATACGCAGTATTTT.

This clonotype was detected many times. The chain joins TRBV15 to TRBJ2-7, with 9 bases lining up with TRBD2. The CDR3 extends over 15 amino acids. The junction had 10 bases not matched to a gene; V was cut back by 6 bases and J by 4 bases. Germline V lookup: CDR1 LNHNV, CDR2 YYDKDF (reference sequence). The CDR3 is CATSVDSGSLYEQYF. The CDR3 nucleotides read TGTGCCACCAGTGTTGATAGCGGGAGCTTATACGAGCAGTACTTC.

This clonotype was observed a handful of times. This chain links TRBV4-2 with TRBJ2-3; 9 positions agree with TRBD2. J gave up 5 bases and V 1 base, and 7 bases lay outside the gene matches. The CDR3 runs 16 residues. Germline V lookup: CDR1 LGHNA, CDR2 YNFKEQ. For the CDR3, the DNA is TGTGCCAGCAGCCAAGTGAAAGCGGGAGGAATAGATACGCAGTATTTT. Encoded protein: CASSQVKAGGIDTQYF.

In this sample, this clonotype turned up a few times. The chain recombines TRBV25-1 with TRBJ2-5, with unresolved D. This CDR3 spans 13 amino acids. V was pared by 2 bases and J by 5 bases, with 9 bases between. The V gene's germline CDR1 is MGHDK and CDR2 SYGVNS. Here the CDR3 DNA reads TGTGCCAGCAGTGAAGGGTCGGAGGAGACCCAGTACTTC. It codes for CASSEGSEETQYF.

This clonotype has only a few counts. The J gene is TRBJ1-2, the V gene TRBV20-1; 9 positions agree with TRBD1. Germline values: CDR1 DFQATT, CDR2 SNEGSKA (reference sequence). Unmatched junction bases numbered 7, after V lost 1 base and J lost 4 bases. The CDR3 loop spans 15 amino acids. CDR3 region: CSARAPGQGVYGYTF. In DNA form, the CDR3 reads TGCAGTGCTAGAGCACCGGGACAGGGAGTCTATGGCTACACCTTC.

This clonotype was observed a few times. The chain combines TRBV10-3 with TRBJ2-6; 7 bases align to TRBD1. The CDR3 consists of 16 residues. The germline gives CDR1 ENHRY, CDR2 SYGVKD. The J segment lost 4 bases and the V segment lost 3 bases, leaving 6 bases of the junction unmatched. This chain's CDR3 is CAISDLTGVGANVLTF. The CDR3 DNA is TGTGCCATCAGTGACCTTACAGGGGTGGGGGCCAACGTCCTGACTTTC.

This clonotype was detected a few times. The chain links TRBV7-2 to TRBJ2-1; the match to TRBD2 covers 8 bases. The length of the CDR3 is 17 residues. From germline, CDR1 is SGHTA and CDR2 FQGNSA. Trimming at V came to 2 bases and at J to 12 bases, leaving 18 bases not matched to a gene. CDR3 protein: CASSLIGGASGHLWQFF. CDR3 in DNA: TGTGCCAGCAGCTTAATCGGGGGGGCTAGCGGGCATCTATGGCAGTTCTTC.

The chain recombines TRBV19 with TRBJ1-5; D ambiguous. The CDR3 loop spans 15 amino acids. Between the trimmed V and J ends, which lost 1 base and 2 bases, there was a span of 9 bases. CDR1 and CDR2 from the germline V gene are LNHDA and SQIVND (reference sequence). This CDR3 is CASSIVVTGNQPQHF. The CDR3 DNA follows: TGTGCCAGTAGTATAGTGGTCACTGGCAATCAGCCCCAGCATTTT.

The chain joins TRBV6-2 or TRBV6-3 to TRBJ1-1, with TRBD1 matching 7 bases. In germline, CDR1 is MNHEY, CDR2 SVGEGT. The CDR3 consists of 15 residues. J lost 0 bases, V lost 4 bases, and 5 bases had no gene match. The CDR3 loop reads CASSSGTVMNTEAFF. Here the CDR3 DNA reads TGTGCCAGCAGTTCCGGGACAGTCATGAACACTGAAGCTTTCTTT.

This clonotype was detected many times. The J gene is TRBJ1-4, the V gene TRBV29-1, with D possibly TRBD1 on 6 matching bases. The CDR3 loop spans 14 amino acids. The germline V gene encodes CDR1 SQVTM and CDR2 ANQGSEA. The V gene lost 3 bases and the J gene lost 7 bases, with 15 bases spanning the gap. In nucleotides, the CDR3 is TGCAGCGTTGACGAGGGGGGCTCCGGTGAAAAACTGTTTTTT. Protein: CSVDEGGSGEKLFF.

This clonotype was seen repeatedly, ten times or more. The chain has TRBV14 and TRBJ1-1; D is ambiguous. Trimming cost V 3 bases and J 11 bases, with 13 bases left between them. Germline V gives CDR1 SGHDN, CDR2 FVKESK. CDR3 length: 12 residues. The CDR3 sequence: CASSHPFSDAFF. CDR3 DNA: TGTGCCAGCAGCCATCCTTTTTCCGACGCTTTCTTT. The full variable domain, its missing parts supplied by reference TRBV14 and TRBJ1-1, is EAGVTQFPSHSVIEKGQTVTLRCDPISGHDNLYWYRRVMGKEIKFLLHFVKESKQDESGMPNNRFLAERTGGTYSTLKVQPAELEDSGVYFCASSHPFSDAFFGQGTRLTVV.

This clonotype was detected a few times. The chain joins TRBV5-1 to TRBJ1-1; D uncertain. The length of the CDR3 is 14 residues. V lost 0 bases to trimming and J lost 1 base, with 7 bases between them. Germline assignment: CDR1 SGHRS and CDR2 YFSETQ. The DNA of the CDR3 is TGCGCCAGCAGCTTGGCGGGATGGAACACTGAAGCTTTCTTT. It yields the protein CASSLAGWNTEAFF.

The CDR3 sequence is CSVSGVSNQPQHF. DNA for the CDR3: TGCAGCGTTTCCGGGGTTAGCAATCAGCCCCAGCATTTT. The chain links TRBV29-1 to TRBJ1-5, with D unresolved. This CDR3 comprises 13 residues. The V gene's germline CDR1 is SQVTM and CDR2 ANQGSEA. Trimming took off 5 bases at V and 0 bases at J, with 8 bases between the two ends.

This clonotype was observed once. A much larger clone differs from this one at a single base, so this may be a read error. This rearrangement joins TRBV5-1 to TRBJ1-5; the D gene is possibly TRBD1 (6 bases). Germline loops: CDR1 SGHRS, CDR2 YFSETQ. This CDR3 comprises 15 residues. The CDR3 spells CASSPQGGGNKPQHF. The CDR3 DNA sequence: TGCGCCAGCAGCCCCCAAGGGGGGGGCAATAAGCCCCAGCATTTT.

A few counts support this clonotype. V usage is TRBV6-1 and J usage is TRBJ1-5; 8 bases align to TRBD1. CDR1 and CDR2 from the germline V gene are MNHNS and SASEGT. V trimming: 6 bases; J trimming: 5 bases; junction bases outside the gene matches: 6. There are 14 residues in the CDR3. The CDR3 sequence is CASRRDRTDQPQHF. CDR3 nucleotides: TGTGCCAGCAGAAGGGACAGGACTGATCAGCCCCAGCATTTT.

Many counts were recorded for this clonotype. The CDR3: CASRGQGRRNEQFF. DNA for the CDR3: TGTGCCAGCAGGGGACAGGGGAGGCGCAATGAGCAGTTCTTC. The chain carries TRBV12-3 or TRBV12-4 and TRBJ2-1, with 10 positions matching TRBD1. Trimming at V came to 6 bases and at J to 6 bases, leaving 5 bases not matched to a gene. This CDR3 contains 14 residues.

This clonotype has just a few counts. The V call is TRBV6-1, the J call TRBJ2-7; 12 positions match TRBD2. V was pared by 11 bases and J by 4 bases, with 12 bases of the junction left unmatched. CDR1 MNHNS and CDR2 SASEGT come from the germline V gene. The CDR3 covers 15 residues. In nucleotides, the CDR3 is TGTGCCTCCCAAACCCTAGCGGGAGGGCCTTACGAGCAGTACTTC. This translates into CASQTLAGGPYEQYF.

This clonotype showed up just a few times. The CDR3 sequence is CATSRDILTGETQYF. CDR3 sequence (DNA): TGTGCCACCAGCAGAGACATCCTAACGGGGGAGACCCAGTACTTC. The rearrangement uses TRBV15 and TRBJ2-5; tentative D call: TRBD2 (5 bases). The germline V gene encodes CDR1 LNHNV and CDR2 YYDKDF (reference sequence). The CDR3 totals 15 residues. Trimming left V 0 bases short and J 5 bases short, with 13 bases between.

This clonotype was seen ten or more times. The chain has TRBV20-1 and TRBJ2-7; D might be TRBD1 (5 bases). CDR3 length: 16 residues. V was pared by 1 base and J by 1 base, with 17 bases between. CDR1 DFQATT and CDR2 SNEGSKA come from the germline V gene (reference sequence). In DNA, the CDR3 is TGCAGTGCTAGAGTGGGTAGCCAGGGTTGGTCCTACGAGCAGTACTTC. Translation: CSARVGSQGWSYEQYF.

At least ten counts were recorded for this clonotype. The genes are TRBV9 and TRBJ2-1, with TRBD2 matching 9 bases. CDR1 SGDLS and CDR2 YYNGEE come from the germline V gene. V dropped 3 bases and J dropped 4; count of bases not matched to a gene: 5. This CDR3 spans 15 amino acids. For the CDR3, the DNA is TGTGCCAGCAGCGAGAGACTAGCGGAGTACAATGAGCAGTTCTTC. It encodes CASSERLAEYNEQFF. Full variable domain (rest looked up from reference TRBV9 and TRBJ2-1): DSGVTQTPKHLITATGQRVTLRCSPRSGDLSVYWYQQSLDQGLQFLIQYYNGEERAKGNILERFSAQQFPDLHSELNLSSLELGDSALYFCASSERLAEYNEQFFGPGTRLTVL.